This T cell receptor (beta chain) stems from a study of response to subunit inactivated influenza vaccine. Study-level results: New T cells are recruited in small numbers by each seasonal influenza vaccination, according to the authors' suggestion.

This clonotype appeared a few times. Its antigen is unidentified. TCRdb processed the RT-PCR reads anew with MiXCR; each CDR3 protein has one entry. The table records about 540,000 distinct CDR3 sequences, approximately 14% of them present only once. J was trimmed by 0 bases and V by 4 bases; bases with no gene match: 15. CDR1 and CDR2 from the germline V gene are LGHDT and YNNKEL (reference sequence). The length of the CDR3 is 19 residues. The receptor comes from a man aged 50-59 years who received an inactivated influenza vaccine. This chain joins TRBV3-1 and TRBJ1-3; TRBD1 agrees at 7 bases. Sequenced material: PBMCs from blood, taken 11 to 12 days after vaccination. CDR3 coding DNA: TGTGCCAGCAGCCGAACAGGGGTGAGAAATAGTCTCTCTGGAAACACCATATATTTT. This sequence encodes CASSRTGVRNSLSGNTIYF.